Shown below are 7 T cell receptor beta chains from a single sample sequenced in a study of cytomegalovirus exposure and HLA in healthy donors. PCR primers comprised 60 Vbeta and 13 Jbeta primers. Method: immunoSEQ multiplex PCR; TCRdb's copy keeps in-frame clones and lacks some. The sample holds some 170,000 clones, roughly 80% seen once. The sample comprised PBMCs. The receptors shown here come from a woman in her 30s in good health and CMV-seropositive.

The chain couples TRBV4-3 to TRBJ1-3, with D possibly matching TRBD1 (6 bases). The V end was cut by 3 bases, the J end by 1 base, with 16 bases between. The germline V gene encodes CDR1 LGHNA and CDR2 YSLEER. This CDR3 comprises 17 residues. The CDR3 sequence is CASSQGQQGISGNTIYF. CDR3 bases: TGCGCCAGCAGCCAGGGGCAGCAGGGGATATCTGGAAACACCATATATTTT.

The chain employs TRBV7-2 and TRBJ2-2; TRBD2 agrees at 8 bases. The germline V gene encodes CDR1 SGHTA and CDR2 FQGNSA. This CDR3 is 16 amino acids long. Unmatched junction bases numbered 7, after V lost 1 base and J lost 6 bases. CDR3 sequence reads: CASSLGPGGPAGELFF. The CDR3 region has the DNA TGTGCCAGCAGCTTAGGACCGGGGGGGCCCGCCGGGGAGCTGTTTTTT.

CDR3 sequence (DNA): TGTGCCAGCAGTTTCCCAGGGAACGAGCAGTACTTC. It translates to CASSFPGNEQYF. The V gene is TRBV27, the J gene TRBJ2-7; D might be TRBD1 (5 bases). Germline CDR1 is MNHEY and CDR2 is SMNVEV (reference sequence). V lost 3 bases, J lost 5 bases, and 8 bases lay in between. The CDR3 consists of 12 residues.

The chain couples TRBV29-1 to TRBJ2-7; TRBD1 might be the D (7 bases). Germline V CDR1 and CDR2: SQVTM, ANQGSEA. Trimming took 6 bases from V and 3 from J, leaving 15 bases between them. This CDR3 has 13 amino acids. The CDR3 region is CSVSTGRFYEQYF. CDR3 coding DNA: TGCAGCGTATCGACAGGGAGGTTCTACGAGCAGTACTTC.

CDR3 sequence reads: CASSLAGADTQYF. In DNA, the CDR3 is TGTGCCAGCAGCTTAGCAGGGGCAGATACGCAGTATTTT. The V call is TRBV7-8, the J call TRBJ2-3, with a tentative D call TRBD1 (5 bases). Per germline, CDR1 SGHVS and CDR2 FQNEAQ. This CDR3 spans 13 amino acids. The V end lost 0 bases, the J end lost 4 bases, and 5 bases lay between the germline ends.

This clone came up once. The chain joins TRBV7-9 to TRBJ1-2; D remains ambiguous. V lost 6 bases, J lost 3 bases, and 14 bases lay in between. CDR1 and CDR2 from the germline V gene are SEHNR and FQNEAQ (reference sequence). CDR3 length: 14 residues. CDR3 sequence reads: CASRPVGLHYGYTF. The CDR3 DNA reads as TGTGCCAGCAGGCCAGTGGGCCTACACTATGGCTACACCTTC.

The chain links TRBV7-2 to TRBJ2-7, with D hard to call. Trimming pared 3 bases from V and 0 bases from J, leaving 6 bases between. CDR1 is SGHTA, CDR2 FQGNSA, per germline. This CDR3 comprises 13 residues. The CDR3 loop is CASSFFRSYEQYF. CDR3 coding DNA: TGTGCCAGCAGCTTTTTCCGCTCCTACGAGCAGTACTTC.